What follows are 14 T cell receptor beta chains derived from one specimen sequenced in a study of beta chain features in type 1 diabetes. The whole isolated RNA underwent reverse transcription, so sequencing captured expressed TCRB transcripts. TCRdb's copy holds only in-frame clones and misses some; the assay was immunoSEQ multiplex PCR. The sample has over 700,000 clones; 15% to 20% are singletons. Sequenced sample: naive CD4+ T cells from blood. The receptors were sampled from a woman aged 18-29 years in good health.

This clone turned up a few times. Additional DNA sequences in this sample encode the identical CDR3. The V and J genes are TRBV18 and TRBJ2-2; D is unclear. This CDR3 contains 12 residues. Germline assignment: CDR1 KGHSH and CDR2 LQKENI. Trimming pared 3 bases from V and 5 bases from J, leaving 4 bases between. CDR3 DNA sequence: TGTGCCAGCTCACCCCAGACCGGGGAGCTGTTTTTT. Its translation is CASSPQTGELFF. The entire variable domain, with the rest obtained from reference TRBV18 and TRBJ2-2, is as follows: NAGVMQNPRHLVRRRGQEARLRCSPMKGHSHVYWYRQLPEEGLKFMVYLQKENIIDESGMPKERFSAEFPKEGPSILRIQQVVRGDSAAYFCASSPQTGELFFGEGSRLTVL.

The chain has TRBV7-2 and TRBJ2-1; weak D call: TRBD1 (5 bases). CDR1 and CDR2 from the germline V gene are SGHTA and FQGNSA. This CDR3 has 16 amino acids. Trimming left V 2 bases short and J 9 bases short, with 20 bases between. The CDR3 reads CASSLSGIRRNTEQFF. The CDR3 nucleotides are TGTGCCAGCAGCTTATCAGGGATTCGGCGGAACACTGAGCAGTTCTTC.

This clone was recorded only once. The chain links TRBV19 to TRBJ2-5; 8 bases fit TRBD2. CDR1 is LNHDA and CDR2 is SQIVND in the germline V gene (reference sequence). The CDR3 runs 13 residues. J lost 4 bases, V lost 10 bases, and 8 bases had no gene match. Here the CDR3 reads CATQGSGRETQYF. The DNA of the CDR3 is TGTGCCACCCAGGGGAGCGGGAGAGAGACCCAGTACTTC.

This chain uses TRBV19 with TRBJ1-5; D is unclear. Per the germline V gene, CDR1 is LNHDA and CDR2 is SQIVND (reference sequence). The CDR3 spans 13 residues. V lost 8 bases, J lost 1 base, and 9 bases lay in between. The CDR3 DNA reads TGTGCCAGTCAAGGGTGGAGCAATCAGCCCCAGCATTTT. Its protein product is CASQGWSNQPQHF.

The genes are TRBV6-4 and TRBJ1-1, with unresolved D. The CDR3 has 13 amino acids. Trimming took 6 bases from V and 1 from J, leaving 9 bases between them. Germline CDR1 reads MRHNA; CDR2 reads SNTAGT. CDR3 sequence reads: CASSSEENTEAFF. The CDR3 DNA follows: TGTGCCAGCAGCTCTGAAGAGAACACTGAAGCTTTCTTT.

CDR3 nucleotides: TGTGCCAGCAGTGCTGCGGGCTGGGCCACCTACGAGCAGTACTTC. Translation gives CASSAAGWATYEQYF. J is TRBJ2-7 and V is TRBV2; possibly TRBD2 for D (5 bases). Trimming stripped 4 bases from V and 2 bases from J, with 15 bases between. Germline V gene lookup returns CDR1 SNHLY and CDR2 FYNNEI. The CDR3 is made up of 15 amino acids.

As DNA, the CDR3 is TGTGCCAGCAGCTTAGATCTAGGGACTGGAGGCGAGCAGTACTTC. It is translated as CASSLDLGTGGEQYF. The V gene is TRBV11-2, the J gene TRBJ2-7, with D perhaps matching TRBD2 (6 bases). This CDR3 contains 15 residues. V was pared by 0 bases and J by 6 bases, with 15 bases between. CDR1 and CDR2 (germline): SGHAT, FQNNGV. The full variable domain, in which reference TRBV11-2 and TRBJ2-7 provide the parts outside the CDR3, is EAGVAQSPRYKIIEKRQSVAFWCNPISGHATLYWYQQILGQGPKLLIQFQNNGVVDDSQLPKDRFSAERLKGVDSTLKIQPAKLEDSAVYLCASSLDLGTGGEQYFGPGTRLTVT.

The chain joins TRBV28 to TRBJ2-1; D remains unclear. The germline V gene encodes CDR1 MDHEN and CDR2 SYDVKM. The CDR3 runs 14 residues. Trimming removed 4 bases at V and 4 bases at J, with 11 bases between. This CDR3 reads CASSSAALYNEQFF. CDR3 nucleotide sequence: TGTGCCAGCAGTTCCGCCGCCCTTTACAATGAGCAGTTCTTC.

In this sample, this clone turned up a few times. The chain uses TRBV18 and TRBJ1-1, with TRBD1 matching 7 bases. Trimming at V came to 6 bases and at J to 6 bases, leaving 10 bases not matched to a gene. CDR1 KGHSH and CDR2 LQKENI come from the germline V gene. CDR3 length: 14 residues. CDR3 sequence: CASSPVQGVPEAFF. In DNA, the CDR3 is TGTGCCAGCTCCCCCGTCCAGGGGGTCCCTGAAGCTTTCTTT.

This clone was seen more than once but under ten times. The CDR3 DNA reads TGTGCCAGCAGCGTAGGAGTAGGGGCGCAAAGATTCCTACACGAGCAGTACTTC. Its protein product is CASSVGVGAQRFLHEQYF. This chain uses TRBV9 with TRBJ2-7, with D possibly matching TRBD1 (5 bases). V lost 0 bases and J 5 bases, leaving 24 bases between the germline ends. This CDR3 contains 18 residues. Germline lookup yields CDR1 SGDLS and CDR2 YYNGEE. Based on the CDR3 plus reference TRBV9 and TRBJ2-7, the full variable domain is DSGVTQTPKHLITATGQRVTLRCSPRSGDLSVYWYQQSLDQGLQFLIQYYNGEERAKGNILERFSAQQFPDLHSELNLSSLELGDSALYFCASSVGVGAQRFLHEQYFGPGTRLTVT.

This clone has just one count. The chain is built from TRBV6-5 and TRBJ2-7, with D possibly being TRBD1 or TRBD2 (6 bases each). V gave up 5 bases and J gave up 2 bases, with 13 bases separating them. Germline assignment: CDR1 MNHEY and CDR2 SVGAGI. CDR3 size: 14 residues. The CDR3 reads CASSERRDTYEQYF. CDR3 DNA sequence: TGTGCCAGCAGTGAAAGGCGGGACACCTACGAGCAGTACTTC.

The table lists this clone with a few counts. The V gene is TRBV27, the J gene TRBJ2-7; TRBD2 might be the D (5 bases). V shed 0 bases and J shed 6 bases, with 9 bases lying between them. Germline lookup yields CDR1 MNHEY and CDR2 SMNVEV (reference sequence). This CDR3 is built from 13 residues. CDR3 nucleotides: TGTGCCAGCAGTTTATCGCCGGGGATCGAGCAGTACTTC. Translation gives CASSLSPGIEQYF.

This clone was counted only a few times. The chain combines TRBV27 with TRBJ1-1, with D perhaps matching TRBD1 (5 bases). The CDR3 has 13 residues. V was trimmed by 3 bases and J by 5 bases, leaving 10 bases between them. Germline loops: CDR1 MNHEY, CDR2 SMNVEV (reference sequence). The CDR3 DNA sequence: TGTGCCAGCAGTTTCAGCGGGGGGACTGAAGCTTTCTTT. It specifies CASSFSGGTEAFF.

This clone was found a few times. The chain links TRBV4-1 to TRBJ2-2; D unclear. This CDR3 region has 14 residues. Trimming shortened V by 6 bases and J by 0 bases, and 8 bases separated the two germline ends. Germline CDR1 reads MGHRA; CDR2 reads YSYEKL. CDR3 protein: CASSRPSNTGELFF. DNA of the CDR3: TGCGCCAGCAGTAGGCCATCGAACACCGGGGAGCTGTTTTTT.